This T cell receptor beta chain was identified during a study of shared clonotypes between healthy human individuals (dated by TCRdb to the early 2020s). Regarding the study in general: A couple of women and a few men aged 18 to 49 years were included in the cohort. Each donor's leukapheresis produced roughly between about 0.9 and 9.5 billion PBMCs. For each donor, CD4 naive and CD4 memory were each given three plates, CD8 naive was given two plates, and CD8 memory was given one plate. To estimate repertoire size and how much clonotypes are shared between individuals, the study performed deep sequencing of blood TCR repertoires from about five healthy adults. To increase sequencing depth and limit assay-specific biases, different laboratories used diverse techniques to prepare libraries and sequence TCR repertoires. The paper's findings and limits, for the study overall: The small number of donors limited the genetic and exposure-history diversity represented. Incomplete sequencing was indicated by rarefaction of sorted-subset datasets, despite the large sequencing depth. Clonotypes shared by all four sorted-subset donors showed higher generation probabilities than non-shared clonotypes. When a few donors were compared, the shared fraction of clonotypes was 5% to 6.5% for naive CD4, 3.5% for naive CD8, 2% to 2.5% for memory CD4, and 0.35% to 0.5% for memory CD8. Larger estimated clonotype richness was generally found for naive subsets than for memory subsets. Sampling was limited to blood, and TCR repertoires in tissue likely differ from TCR repertoires in blood. Pairwise subsampling led to the expectation that sequencing depth would affect the degree of clonotype sharing among donors.

Using the deep immunoSEQ assay, TCR CDR3 regions were amplified from genomic DNA by multiplex PCR. Extracted genomic DNA from each cell subset was distributed evenly across all wells of several immunoSEQ 96-well plates, and each plate was treated as a replicate. For sorted subsets, roughly 200 ng genomic DNA, equal to about 30,000 T cell genomes, was loaded into each replicate PCR. The purified libraries were quantified using a Qubit 3.0 fluorometer, sized with a Bioanalyzer 2100, and then quantified again using the KAPA Library Quantification kit. Every immunoSEQ 96-well plate was sequenced on a separate single-read 150-cycle Illumina NextSeq 550 flow cell. Concerning the study's data processing: The immunoSEQ output contained only junctional sequences without quality scores, so filtering could not match that applied to full-length reads. To assign V/J genes and CDR3, sequences were annotated against IMGT germline references using PyIR, a Python wrapper for IgBLAST v1.9. Reads were removed for weak V/J assignments (E-value above 1e-6), missing CDR3, stop codons, out-of-frame junctions, or ambiguous translated residues. V3J clonotypes were defined by identical inferred V gene, J gene, and CDR3 amino acid sequence. Percentage overlap between repertoires was calculated by dividing the number of shared unique clonotypes by the size of the smaller repertoire. Three approaches were used to assess repertoire richness: RTK rarefaction, the Chao1 estimator, and Recon v2.1 estimates of unobserved clonotypes. Generation probabilities for all TCRbeta clonotypes obtained by the gDNA method from a handful of donors were computed using OLGA. Drawn from immuneACCESS, this table holds only the in-frame rearrangements with V and J called that TCRdb kept. Clones are partly lost; checked studies trace under half to an unresolved V gene and leave the rest unexplained. Clonal size and the V and J genes are those of that table, whereas D and trimming came from the DNA. For this sample the table gives about 610,000 clones, of which 90% to 97% were detected only once. The ten biggest clones cover less than 0.13% of the sample.

The CDR3, from cysteine to phenylalanine, totals 18 residues. The only DNA kept is the CDR3, 54 bases in frame from the first base. The germline V end is reduced by 4 bases and the J end by 2 bases; junction bases left unmatched: 12. CDR1 and CDR2, per the germline V gene, are MGHRA and YSYEKL. A remark on this clone: Its target antigen remains unknown. It has no much larger one-base neighbor in the sample; base qualities were not kept.

CD8 naive samples were obtained by positive selection for CCR7 among CD45RO-negative cells, yielding a CD45RA+CCR7+ population from which TemRA cells were excluded. The donors were healthy, HIV-negative adults with no recently reported acute infections or vaccinations. Every donor was a Caucasian adult living in Nashville, Tennessee, USA. After blood collection by leukapheresis, PBMCs were isolated using Ficoll-Histopaque density gradient centrifugation and then cryopreserved in the vapor phase of liquid nitrogen. Analytical flow cytometry was used to check the purity and quantity of every magnetically sorted T cell population. Each sorted fraction had its genomic DNA isolated and then quantified by UV absorbance on a Nanodrop 2000c.

This clonotype was sampled from a woman aged 25 to 39 in good health. The chain is made from TRBV4-1 and TRBJ2-3, and 10 junction bases match TRBD1. Material for sequencing was naive CD8+ T cells sorted from blood. The cell subset or site label here, explained by the study, means: CD45RA+CCR7+. Read as DNA, the sequence is TGCGCCAGCAGCCCATCACGGGGACAGGGGACCTTCACAGATACGCAGTATTTT. Its protein product is CASSPSRGQGTFTDTQYF.